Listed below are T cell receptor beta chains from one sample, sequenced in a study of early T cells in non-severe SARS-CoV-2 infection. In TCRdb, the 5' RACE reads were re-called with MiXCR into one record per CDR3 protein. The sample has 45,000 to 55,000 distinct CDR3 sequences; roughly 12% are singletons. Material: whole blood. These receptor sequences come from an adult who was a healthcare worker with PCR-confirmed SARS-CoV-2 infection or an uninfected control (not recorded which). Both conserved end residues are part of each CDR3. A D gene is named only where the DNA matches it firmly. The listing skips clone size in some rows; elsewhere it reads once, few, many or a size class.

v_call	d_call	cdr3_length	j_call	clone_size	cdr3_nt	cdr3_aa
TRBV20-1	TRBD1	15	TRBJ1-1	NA	TGCACCCTTCTCGACAGGGGCCGAGGAGGCACTGAAGCTTTCTTT	CTLLDRGRGGTEAFF
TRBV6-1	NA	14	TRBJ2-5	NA	TGTGCCAGCAGAAAAGGGACACCAGCGGAGACCCAGTACTTC	CASRKGTPAETQYF
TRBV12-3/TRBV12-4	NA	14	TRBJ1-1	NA	TGTGCCAGCAGTTTCGGAGGGGGGGACACTGAAGCTTTCTTT	CASSFGGGDTEAFF
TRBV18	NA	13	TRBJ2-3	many	TGTGCCAGCTCAGAATGGATCACAGATACGCAGTATTTT	CASSEWITDTQYF
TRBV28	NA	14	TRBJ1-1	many	TGTGCCAGCAGTTTGGCCGACGGGTACACTGAAGCTTTCTTT	CASSLADGYTEAFF
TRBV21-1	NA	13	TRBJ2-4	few	TGTGCCAACACAGACAGGGAAGTTTCCATTCAGTACTTC	CANTDREVSIQYF
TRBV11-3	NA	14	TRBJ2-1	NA	TGTGCCAGCAGCCCCTCGGACACCTACAATGAGCAGTTCTTC	CASSPSDTYNEQFF
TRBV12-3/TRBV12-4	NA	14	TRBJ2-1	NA	TGTGCCAGCAGCATACTCCGGGACGGCGATGAGCAGTTCTTC	CASSILRDGDEQFF
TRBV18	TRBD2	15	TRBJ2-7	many	TGTGCCAGCTCACCCGGGACTAGCGAATTGGGCGAGCAGTACTTC	CASSPGTSELGEQYF
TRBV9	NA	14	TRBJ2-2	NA	TGTGCCAGCAGCGTTGGACCGAACACCGGGGAGCTGTTTTTT	CASSVGPNTGELFF
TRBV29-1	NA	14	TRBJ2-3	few	TGCAGCGTTGATTTCCGAAGTGGCACAGATACGCAGTATTTT	CSVDFRSGTDTQYF
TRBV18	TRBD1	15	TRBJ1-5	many	TGTGCCAGCTCTCCGACAGGGGGAAATCATCAGCCCCAGCATTTT	CASSPTGGNHQPQHF
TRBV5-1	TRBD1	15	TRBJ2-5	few	TGCGCCAGCAGCTTCCGGGACAGGGACGGAGAGACCCAGTACTTC	CASSFRDRDGETQYF
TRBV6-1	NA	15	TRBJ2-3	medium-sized	TGTGCCAGCACCGATAGAGACGGACCTACAGATACGCAGTATTTT	CASTDRDGPTDTQYF